Sequencing of this T cell receptor (beta chain) was carried out in a study of OX40 agonist ivuxolimab in advanced cancers. J was trimmed by 1 base and V by 5 bases; bases with no gene match: 7. The CDR3 consists of 16 residues. Germline V gene lookup returns CDR1 KGHSH and CDR2 LQKENI. Only in-frame clones appear in the TCRdb table, and some are missing; sequencing was by immunoSEQ multiplex PCR. Of some 100,000 clones detected, around 87% appear once; the ten largest clones hold roughly 0.17%. The clonotype was recovered from an adult with an advanced solid tumor such as melanoma, head and neck, liver or kidney cancer. Specimen: CD4+ or CD8+ T cells sorted from blood, collected in a trial of the OX40 agonist ivuxolimab. V is TRBV18 and J is TRBJ2-7, with 11 bases lining up with TRBD2. In DNA, the CDR3 is TGTGCCAGCTCAACACTAGCGGGAGCGGCATCCTACGAGCAGTACTTC. Translation gives CASSTLAGAASYEQYF.